This TCR beta chain emerged from a study of cytomegalovirus exposure and HLA in healthy donors. Points from the study as a whole: From TCR beta sequences, most subjects' HLA-A and HLA-B alleles were reportedly predicted accurately. In a later analysis, most CMV-associated TCR beta chains appeared HLA-restricted. A later analysis linked a missense variant in DCLRE1C to the trimming of TCR beta V and J genes.

A multiplex PCR was run with 60 Vbeta primers and 13 Jbeta primers. The data were produced by immunoSEQ multiplex PCR, yet TCRdb's version contains in-frame clones alone and is incomplete. Of about 140,000 clones listed, roughly three quarters are singletons. V was pared by 3 bases and J by 2 bases, with 11 bases between. The CDR3 spans 15 residues. Germline CDR1 reads SGDLS; CDR2 reads YYNGEE. A note on this clone: Its antigen remains unknown.

This clonotype originated in a young man in good health and CMV-seronegative. Specimen: PBMCs. V usage is TRBV9 and J usage is TRBJ1-4; D is perhaps TRBD1 (6 bases). Written as DNA, the CDR3 is TGTGCCAGCAGCGCAGCAGGGGATACTAATGAAAAACTGTTTTTT. Translation gives CASSAAGDTNEKLFF.